This entry features one TCR beta chain sequence. Mismatch with germline at one junction end may stem from a read error. The sample is drawn from a study of OX40 agonist ivuxolimab in advanced cancers. The overall study: In this trial design, patients received ivuxolimab intravenously at 0.01 to 10 mg/kg every 2 weeks.

Germline CDR1 reads KGHSH; CDR2 reads LQKENI. The length of the CDR3 is 16 residues. The data were produced by immunoSEQ multiplex PCR, yet TCRdb's version contains in-frame clones alone and is incomplete. The sample has approximately 100,000 clones, 80% to 90% seen once. This sample comprised CD4+ or CD8+ T cells sorted from blood, obtained in a trial of the OX40 agonist ivuxolimab. The receptor was isolated from an adult with an advanced solid tumor such as melanoma, head and neck, liver or kidney cancer. The V call is TRBV18, the J call TRBJ1-5; D is ambiguous. CDR3 protein: CASSPPGSHPNRPQHF. The CDR3 DNA sequence: TGTGCCAGCTCACCACCAGGGAGCCACCCCAATCGGCCCCAGCATTTT. Full variable domain (remainder filled in from reference TRBV18 and TRBJ1-5): NAGVMQNPRHLVRRRGQEARLRCSPMKGHSHVYWYRQLPEEGLKFMVYLQKENIIDESGMPKERFSAEFPKEGPSILRIQQVVRGDSAAYFCASSPPGSHPNRPQHFGDGTRLSIL.